The 13 T cell receptor beta chains below were found in one sample sequenced in a study of human CD8 memory T cell subsets. UMI-labeled 5' RACE was the method by which TCR beta libraries were made. Each CDR3 protein gets one entry in TCRdb, which reprocessed the 5' RACE reads and gives no DNA. In all, the sample yields fewer than 7,500 distinct CDR3 sequences. The sequenced sample was CD8+ stem-like memory T cells (TSCM and TCM) sorted from PBMCs. Described subset: stem-like memory CD8 T cells (TSTEM), CCR7+ PD-1- TIGIT-. The receptors stem from a human donor in good health.

The chain recombines TRBV12-5 with TRBJ2-7; TCRdb names TRBD2, which stays unverified in the absence of DNA. Germline V CDR1 and CDR2: LGHNT, FRNRAP. The length of the CDR3 is 12 residues. This CDR3 reads CASSPLLFEQYF.

This chain joins TRBV27 and TRBJ2-1; TCRdb indicates TRBD1, and absent DNA this call remains unverified. Germline V lookup: CDR1 MNHEY, CDR2 SMNVEV (reference sequence). The CDR3 contains 19 residues. CDR3 region: CASSLEGSGPFASGNEQFF.

The chain has TRBV19 and TRBJ2-3; absent DNA, TCRdb's TRBD2 call cannot be checked. Per the germline V gene, CDR1 is LNHDA and CDR2 is SQIVND (reference sequence). The CDR3 is 15 amino acids. The CDR3 reads CASSETSGGTDTQYF.

The chain employs TRBV27 and TRBJ2-1; the TCRdb D gene call, TRBD1, has no DNA to confirm it. Germline lookup yields CDR1 MNHEY and CDR2 SMNVEV (reference sequence). The CDR3 runs 15 residues. CDR3 loop: CASSLGGQGAYEQFF.

The chain is built from TRBV19 and TRBJ2-3; TCRdb selects TRBD2, and the lack of DNA leaves this call unchecked. The CDR3 has 16 residues. From germline, CDR1 is LNHDA and CDR2 SQIVND (reference sequence). The CDR3 reads CASPLGLAGGADTQYF.

The chain recombines TRBV20-1 with TRBJ2-1; the D call of TRBD2 rests on TCRdb alone, since no DNA is present to check it. In germline, CDR1 is DFQATT, CDR2 SNEGSKA (reference sequence). The CDR3 is made up of 17 amino acids. CDR3 residues: CSAPKGASGRSYNEQFF.

V usage is TRBV19 and J usage is TRBJ2-3; TCRdb's D call of TRBD2 is untestable without DNA. CDR3 length: 15 residues. From germline, CDR1 is LNHDA and CDR2 SQIVND (reference sequence). The CDR3 is CASSIFGGSIDTQYF.

The rearrangement joins TRBV5-4 to TRBJ2-1. CDR1 SGHNT and CDR2 YYREEE come from the germline V gene (reference sequence). This CDR3 comprises 13 residues. The chain's CDR3 is CASSYNLVREQFF.

This clonotype is deemed medium-sized by its frequency. The chain links TRBV28 to TRBJ2-3; the D call of TRBD2 rests on TCRdb alone, since no DNA is present to check it. The CDR3 spans 16 residues. CDR1 and CDR2 from the germline V gene are MDHEN and SYDVKM. The CDR3: CASSSGASDYTDTQYF. The full variable domain, with the rest looked up from reference TRBV28 and TRBJ2-3, is DVKVTQSSRYLVKRTGEKVFLECVQDMDHENMFWYRQDPGLGLRLIYFSYDVKMKEKGDIPEGYSVSREKKERFSLILESASTNQTSMYLCASSSGASDYTDTQYFGPGTRLTVL.

The rearrangement links TRBV28 to TRBJ1-5; TCRdb lists TRBD1, though no DNA is available to test this call. The CDR3 runs 14 residues. Germline loops: CDR1 MDHEN, CDR2 SYDVKM. CDR3 amino acids: CASSVGGRNQPQHF.

The chain uses TRBV24-1 and TRBJ1-2. CDR1 is KGHDR, CDR2 SFDVKD, per germline. The CDR3 has 14 amino acids. The CDR3 spells CATSDVTNRGGYTF.

The V and J genes are TRBV28 and TRBJ2-7; TCRdb indicates TRBD1, and absent DNA this call remains unverified. Per germline, CDR1 MDHEN and CDR2 SYDVKM. The CDR3 runs to 21 residues. The chain's CDR3 is CASAGQGARGGLELYSYEQYF. Complete variable domain (other parts from reference TRBV28 and TRBJ2-7): DVKVTQSSRYLVKRTGEKVFLECVQDMDHENMFWYRQDPGLGLRLIYFSYDVKMKEKGDIPEGYSVSREKKERFSLILESASTNQTSMYLCASAGQGARGGLELYSYEQYFGPGTRLTVT.

J is TRBJ2-7 and V is TRBV12-3 or TRBV12-4; TCRdb returns TRBD1, unconfirmable since there is no DNA. The CDR3 consists of 14 residues. CDR3 residues: CASSLADRPYEQYF.